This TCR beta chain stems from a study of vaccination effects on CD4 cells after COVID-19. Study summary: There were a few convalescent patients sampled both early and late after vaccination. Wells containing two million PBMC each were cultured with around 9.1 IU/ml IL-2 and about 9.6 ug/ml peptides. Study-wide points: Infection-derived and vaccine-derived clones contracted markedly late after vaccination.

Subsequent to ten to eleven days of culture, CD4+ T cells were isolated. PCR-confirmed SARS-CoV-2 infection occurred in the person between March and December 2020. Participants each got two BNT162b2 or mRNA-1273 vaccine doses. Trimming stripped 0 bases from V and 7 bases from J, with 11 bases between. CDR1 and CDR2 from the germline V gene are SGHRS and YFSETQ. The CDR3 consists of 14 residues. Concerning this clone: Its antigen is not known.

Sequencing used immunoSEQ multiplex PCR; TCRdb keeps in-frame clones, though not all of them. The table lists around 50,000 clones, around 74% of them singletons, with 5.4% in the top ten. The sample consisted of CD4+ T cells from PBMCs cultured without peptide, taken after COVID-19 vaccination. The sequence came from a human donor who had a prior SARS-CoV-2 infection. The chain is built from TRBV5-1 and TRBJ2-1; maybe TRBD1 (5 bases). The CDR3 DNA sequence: TGCGCCAGCAGCTTGGCCCCCCCAGGGAATGAGCAGTTCTTC. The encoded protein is CASSLAPPGNEQFF. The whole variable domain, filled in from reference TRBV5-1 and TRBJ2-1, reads KAGVTQTPRYLIKTRGQQVTLSCSPISGHRSVSWYQQTPGQGLQFLFEYFSETQRNKGNFPGRFSGRQFSNSRSEMNVSTLELGDSALYLCASSLAPPGNEQFFGPGTRLTVL.